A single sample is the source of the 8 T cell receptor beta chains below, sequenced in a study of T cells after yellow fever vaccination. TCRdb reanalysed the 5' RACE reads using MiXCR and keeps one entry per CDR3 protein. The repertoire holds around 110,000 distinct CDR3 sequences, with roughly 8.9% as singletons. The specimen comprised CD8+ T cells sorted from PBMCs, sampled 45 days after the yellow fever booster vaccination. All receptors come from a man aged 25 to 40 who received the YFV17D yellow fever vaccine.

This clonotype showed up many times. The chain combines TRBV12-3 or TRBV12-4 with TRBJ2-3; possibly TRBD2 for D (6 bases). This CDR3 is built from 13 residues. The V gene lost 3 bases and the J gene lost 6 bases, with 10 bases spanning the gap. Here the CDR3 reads CASSFGGGDTQYF. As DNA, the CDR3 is TGTGCCAGCAGTTTTGGAGGAGGGGATACGCAGTATTTT.

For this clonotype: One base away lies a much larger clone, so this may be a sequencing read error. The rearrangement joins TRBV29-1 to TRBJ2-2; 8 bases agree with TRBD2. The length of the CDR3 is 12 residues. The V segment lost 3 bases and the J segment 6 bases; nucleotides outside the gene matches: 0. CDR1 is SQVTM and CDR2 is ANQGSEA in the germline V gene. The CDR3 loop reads CSVEGLAGELFF. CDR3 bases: TGCAGCGTTGAGGGACTAGCCGGGGAGCTGTTTTTT.

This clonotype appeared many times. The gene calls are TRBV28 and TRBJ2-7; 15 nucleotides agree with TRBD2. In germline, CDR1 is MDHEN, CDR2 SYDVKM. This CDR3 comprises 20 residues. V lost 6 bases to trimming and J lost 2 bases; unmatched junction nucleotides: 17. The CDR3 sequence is CASSLPAGTSGRPRTYEQYF. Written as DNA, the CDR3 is TGTGCCAGCAGCCTTCCCGCCGGGACTAGCGGGAGGCCACGGACCTACGAGCAGTACTTC.

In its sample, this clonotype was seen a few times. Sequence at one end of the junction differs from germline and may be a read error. CDR3 region: CASRTLAGGSKDTQYF. The CDR3 region has the DNA TGTGCCAGTCGAACATTAGCGGGAGGAAGCAAAGATACGCAGTATTTT. The chain recombines TRBV19 with TRBJ2-3, with 10 bases lining up with TRBD2. The CDR3 extends over 16 amino acids. Per germline, CDR1 LNHDA and CDR2 SQIVND (reference sequence).

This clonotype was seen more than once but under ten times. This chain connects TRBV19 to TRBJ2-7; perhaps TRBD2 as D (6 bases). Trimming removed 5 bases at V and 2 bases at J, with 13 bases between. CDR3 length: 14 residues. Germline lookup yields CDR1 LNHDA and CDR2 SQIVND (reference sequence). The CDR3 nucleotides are TGTGCCAGTAGTTTTGGCGGGAAGACCTACGAGCAGTACTTC. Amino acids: CASSFGGKTYEQYF. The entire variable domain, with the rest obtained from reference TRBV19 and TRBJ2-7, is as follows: DGGITQSPKYLFRKEGQNVTLSCEQNLNHDAMYWYRQDPGQGLRLIYYSQIVNDFQKGDIAEGYSVSREKKESFPLTVTSAQKNPTAFYLCASSFGGKTYEQYFGPGTRLTVT.

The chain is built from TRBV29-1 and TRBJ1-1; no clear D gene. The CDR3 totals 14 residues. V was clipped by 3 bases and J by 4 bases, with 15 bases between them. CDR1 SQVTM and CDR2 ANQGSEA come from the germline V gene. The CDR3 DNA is TGCAGCGTTGACAGGTCAGGCGACTTCACTGAAGCTTTCTTT. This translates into CSVDRSGDFTEAFF. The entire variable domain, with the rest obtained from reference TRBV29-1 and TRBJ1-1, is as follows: SAVISQKPSRDICQRGTSLTIQCQVDSQVTMMFWYRQQPGQSLTLIATANQGSEATYESGFVIDKFPISRPNLTFSTLTVSNMSPEDSSIYLCSVDRSGDFTEAFFGQGTRLTVV.

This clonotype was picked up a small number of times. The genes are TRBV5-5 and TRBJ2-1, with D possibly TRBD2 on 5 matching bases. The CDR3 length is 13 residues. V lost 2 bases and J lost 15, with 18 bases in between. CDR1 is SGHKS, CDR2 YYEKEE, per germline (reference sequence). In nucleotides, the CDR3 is TGTGCCAGCAGCTTCACAATAGCGAGCAAGGCGTTCTTC. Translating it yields CASSFTIASKAFF.

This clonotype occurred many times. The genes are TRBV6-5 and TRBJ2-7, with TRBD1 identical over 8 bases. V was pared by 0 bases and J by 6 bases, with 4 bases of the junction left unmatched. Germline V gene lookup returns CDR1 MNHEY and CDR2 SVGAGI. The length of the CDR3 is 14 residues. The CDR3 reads CASSYSEQGGEQYF. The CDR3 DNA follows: TGTGCCAGCAGTTACTCCGAACAGGGGGGCGAGCAGTACTTC.